A single sample gave rise to the 21 T cell receptor beta chains below, sequenced in a study of blood T cell repertoires in COVID-19. TCRdb's copy holds only in-frame clones and misses some; the assay was immunoSEQ multiplex PCR. The sample has just over 300,000 clones, roughly 87% seen once. The sequencing input was peripheral blood. Receptor source: a man between 18 and 35 years old with active or convalescent COVID-19.

The V gene is TRBV3-1 (or the pseudogene TRBV3-2), the J gene TRBJ2-1; D is unclear. Germline V gene sequence: CDR1 LGHDT, CDR2 YNNKEL (reference sequence). The CDR3 runs to 14 residues. V was shortened by 2 bases and J by 5 bases, with 10 bases between the two germline ends. The CDR3 region is CASSQSPTHNEQFF. The CDR3 DNA follows: TGTGCCAGCAGCCAAAGCCCTACCCACAATGAGCAGTTCTTC.

The sample holds a few counts of this clone. The J gene is TRBJ2-1, the V gene TRBV5-1, with D possibly being TRBD1 (6 bases). The CDR3 sequence is 17 residues long. V lost 1 base to trimming and J lost 7 bases, with 21 bases between them. Germline CDR1 SGHRS, CDR2 YFSETQ. CDR3 in DNA: TGCGCCAGCAGCTTGACGTGGGGCGGACAGTCCGTTAATGAGCAGTTCTTC. This encodes CASSLTWGGQSVNEQFF.

The chain has TRBV3-1 (or the pseudogene TRBV3-2) and TRBJ2-7; TRBD2 matches at 9 bases. CDR3 length: 17 amino acids. Germline V CDR1 and CDR2: LGHDT, YNNKEL (reference sequence). With V trimmed by 0 bases and J by 2 bases, 8 bases remained unmatched. The CDR3 loop is CASSQDLSSGRPYEQYF. The CDR3 nucleotides read TGTGCCAGCAGCCAAGATTTGAGCAGCGGGAGGCCCTACGAGCAGTACTTC.

J is TRBJ2-3 and V is TRBV10-1; D is possibly TRBD2 (6 bases). The germline V and J ends were trimmed by 6 bases and 11 bases, with 18 bases remaining between them. Germline V lookup: CDR1 WNHNN, CDR2 SYGVQD (reference sequence). This CDR3 has 13 amino acids. In nucleotides, the CDR3 is TGCGCCAGCAGGAGGGACTCCTCAGCGGAGCAGTATTTT. This codes for CASRRDSSAEQYF.

The chain employs TRBV24-1 and TRBJ2-1; 9 bases are a match to TRBD2. With V trimmed by 3 bases and J by 2 bases, 10 bases remained unmatched. Germline assignment: CDR1 KGHDR and CDR2 SFDVKD. CDR3 length: 18 residues. Written as DNA, the CDR3 is TGTGCCACCAGTGATCCGCGGGCAGCGGGGGGCGCCTACAATGAGCAGTTCTTC. Translated, it gives CATSDPRAAGGAYNEQFF.

The gene calls are TRBV5-4 and TRBJ2-5, with TRBD2 matching 7 bases. There are 16 residues in the CDR3. Germline CDR1 and CDR2: SGHNT and YYREEE (reference sequence). V lost 6 bases to trimming and J lost 2 bases; unmatched junction nucleotides: 13. The CDR3 sequence: CASTLGPSGGQETQYF. CDR3 DNA: TGTGCCAGCACCTTAGGTCCCTCGGGGGGTCAAGAGACCCAGTACTTC. The full variable domain, with the rest looked up from reference TRBV5-4 and TRBJ2-5, is ETGVTQSPTHLIKTRGQQVTLRCSSQSGHNTVSWYQQALGQGPQFIFQYYREEENGRGNFPPRFSGLQFPNYSSELNVNALELDDSALYLCASTLGPSGGQETQYFGPGTRLLVL.

This chain links TRBV18 with TRBJ2-1; D is perhaps TRBD1 (5 bases). Germline lookup yields CDR1 KGHSH and CDR2 LQKENI. Deletions cut 6 bases from V and 9 bases from J, with 24 bases between. CDR3 length equals 16 residues. CDR3 DNA: TGTGCCAGCTCCAGGGTGAAGGGAACGCCCTGGACTGAGCAGTTCTTC. Protein sequence: CASSRVKGTPWTEQFF.

This clone was observed a single time. The chain links TRBV6-1 to TRBJ2-1; D perhaps matches TRBD1 (5 bases). This CDR3 is built from 15 residues. The germline gives CDR1 MNHNS, CDR2 SASEGT. Trimming took off 3 bases at V and 5 bases at J, with 14 bases between the two ends. CDR3 protein: CASSEETAGNNEQFF. As DNA, the CDR3 is TGTGCCAGCAGTGAGGAGACGGCAGGGAACAATGAGCAGTTCTTC.

The chain couples TRBV7-9 to TRBJ2-1; tentatively, D is TRBD2 (6 bases). Germline V lookup: CDR1 SEHNR, CDR2 FQNEAQ (reference sequence). This CDR3 has 15 amino acids. The V end lost 6 bases, the J end lost 5 bases, and 17 bases lay between the germline ends. CDR3 sequence reads: CASSAYGSANNEQFF. CDR3 nucleotides: TGTGCCAGCAGTGCTTACGGGAGCGCAAACAATGAGCAGTTCTTC.

Points on this clone: The junction and the germline gene differ at one end; a read error may be behind it. This CDR3 reads CASREGGGLYYGYTF. CDR3 coding DNA: TGTGCCAGCAGAGAAGGGGGAGGGCTATACTATGGCTACACCTTC. The chain recombines TRBV2 with TRBJ1-2, with a possible D match to TRBD1 (6 bases). This CDR3 has 15 amino acids. Germline CDR1 is SNHLY and CDR2 is FYNNEI.

The chain links TRBV19 to TRBJ2-2; D unresolved. V gave up 1 base and J gave up 7 bases, with 4 bases separating them. Germline V lookup: CDR1 LNHDA, CDR2 SQIVND (reference sequence). The CDR3 totals 12 residues. The CDR3 DNA follows: TGTGCCAGTAGTATAGCTTTCGGGGAGCTGTTTTTT. The encoded protein is CASSIAFGELFF.

The gene calls are TRBV28 and TRBJ2-7; TRBD1 matches at 7 bases. Germline CDR1 MDHEN, CDR2 SYDVKM. The CDR3 is 15 amino acids. Germline trimming cut 2 bases from V and 4 bases from J; bases unmatched to any gene: 8. The DNA for the CDR3 is TGTGCCAGCAGTTTAGGGTACAGGGGTACGTACGAGCAGTACTTC. Translation: CASSLGYRGTYEQYF.

The genes are TRBV28 and TRBJ2-1; TRBD2 agrees at 11 bases. The CDR3 has 16 amino acids. The J segment lost 2 bases and the V segment lost 6 bases, leaving 6 bases of the junction unmatched. CDR1 is MDHEN, CDR2 SYDVKM, per germline. This CDR3 is CASRKTSGIAYNEQFF. The CDR3 DNA reads TGTGCCAGCAGGAAGACTAGCGGGATAGCCTACAATGAGCAGTTCTTC.

The chain couples TRBV15 to TRBJ2-7; D may be TRBD1 (5 bases). Germline lookup yields CDR1 LNHNV and CDR2 YYDKDF (reference sequence). V lost 3 bases and J lost 6, with 15 bases in between. There are 14 residues in the CDR3. The CDR3 sequence: CATSRIMYDSEQYF. The CDR3 nucleotides read TGTGCCACCAGCAGGATAATGTATGACAGCGAGCAGTACTTC. Variable domain in full (rest from reference TRBV15 and TRBJ2-7): DAMVIQNPRYQVTQFGKPVTLSCSQTLNHNVMYWYQQKSSQAPKLLFHYYDKDFNNEADTPDNFQSRRPNTSFCFLDIRSPGLGDTAMYLCATSRIMYDSEQYFGPGTRLTVT.

This chain links TRBV6-9 with TRBJ1-2; 8 bases map to TRBD1. CDR3 length: 15 amino acids. The J segment lost 0 bases and the V segment lost 7 bases, leaving 7 bases of the junction unmatched. Per germline, CDR1 MNHGY and CDR2 SVAAGI. For the CDR3, the DNA is TGTGCCAGCATTCAGGGGGCAGCGGCTAACTATGGCTACACCTTC. Translating it yields CASIQGAAANYGYTF.

The chain couples TRBV6-6 to TRBJ1-5, with D unclear. From germline, CDR1 is MNHNY and CDR2 SVGAGI (reference sequence). The ends were cut back, 6 bases at V and 4 bases at J, with 7 bases in the middle. The CDR3 extends over 12 amino acids. The CDR3 protein is CASSKPNQPQHF. DNA of the CDR3: TGTGCCAGCAGCAAGCCAAATCAGCCCCAGCATTTT.

The rearrangement joins TRBV7-2 to TRBJ2-7; TRBD2 aligns across 8 bases. CDR1 and CDR2 (germline): SGHTA, FQGNSA. CDR3 length: 16 residues. J was trimmed by 4 bases and V by 1 base; bases with no gene match: 9. CDR3 sequence reads: CASSLGFGRAYYEQYF. For the CDR3, the DNA is TGTGCCAGCAGCTTAGGTTTCGGGAGGGCCTATTACGAGCAGTACTTC.

The V gene is TRBV5-1, the J gene TRBJ2-7, with 7 bases matching TRBD1. This CDR3 region has 14 residues. Germline V lookup: CDR1 SGHRS, CDR2 YFSETQ. Trimming at V came to 8 bases and at J to 0 bases, leaving 8 bases not matched to a gene. CDR3 amino acids: CARTGRYLSYEQYF. In DNA form, the CDR3 reads TGCGCCAGGACAGGGCGCTACCTCTCCTACGAGCAGTACTTC.

The sample holds a few counts of this clone. The V gene is TRBV11-2, the J gene TRBJ2-2; unclear D gene. The germline V and J ends were trimmed by 4 bases and 0 bases, with 6 bases remaining between them. The CDR3 loop spans 14 amino acids. Per germline, CDR1 SGHAT and CDR2 FQNNGV. CDR3: CASSSGANTGELFF. CDR3 nucleotides: TGTGCCAGCAGCTCCGGAGCGAACACCGGGGAGCTGTTTTTT.

The J gene is TRBJ1-1, the V gene TRBV7-9, with D possibly TRBD1 on 5 matching bases. CDR1 and CDR2 (germline): SEHNR, FQNEAQ (reference sequence). The CDR3 is 14 residues long. V lost 3 bases and J lost 1, with 9 bases in between. For the CDR3, the DNA is TGTGCCAGCAGCTTTACAGGACGGAACACTGAAGCTTTCTTT. Translated, it gives CASSFTGRNTEAFF.

A note on this clone: At one boundary the junction diverges from the germline segment, which might be a read error. This chain uses TRBV3-1 (or the pseudogene TRBV3-2) with TRBJ1-1, with D uncertain. The CDR3 is made up of 14 amino acids. Germline V gene lookup returns CDR1 LGHDT and CDR2 YNNKEL (reference sequence). CDR3 residues: CASSQDLGGTGAFF. Written as DNA, the CDR3 is TGTGCCAGCAGCCAAGATCTTGGAGGCACTGGAGCTTTCTTT.